A selection of T cell receptor beta chains follows, all from one sample in a study of regulatory T cells in long-lasting Graves disease. Using its own MiXCR run on the multiplex PCR reads, TCRdb lists one record per CDR3 protein. The sample has over 450,000 distinct CDR3 sequences, 20% to 25% seen once. Material: peripheral blood mononuclear cells (PBMCs), obtained when the disease was refractory, from a patient treated with antithyroid drugs. The receptors here all came from a female donor with Graves disease. CDR3s include the opening cysteine and the closing phenylalanine or tryptophan. Fields, in order: J gene, clone size, V gene, D gene, CDR3 DNA, CDR3 protein. The D gene is left open where the match is weak. Size values are once, few and many counts, or a class for expanded clones, and some rows have none.

>TRBJ1-1|few|TRBV10-3|NA
TGTGCCATCAGTGAGCACCAGAACACTGAAGCTTTCTTT
CAISEHQNTEAFF
>TRBJ2-5|NA|TRBV19|NA
TGTGCCAGTAGTTCTCTATGGGGAGACCAAGAGACCCAGTACTTC
CASSSLWGDQETQYF
>TRBJ1-5|many|TRBV28|NA
TGTGCCAGCAGAACCCAGGGGAATCAGCCCCAGCATTTT
CASRTQGNQPQHF
>TRBJ1-5|few|TRBV7-9|TRBD1
TGTGCCAGCACTACAGGGGGCTTCAATCAGCCCCAGCATTTT
CASTTGGFNQPQHF
>TRBJ2-2|NA|TRBV5-4|NA
TGTGCCAGCAGCTTACAGGGTTACCGGGAGCTGTTTTTT
CASSLQGYRELFF
>TRBJ2-5|NA|TRBV29-1|TRBD1
TGCAGCGTGCCCCAGGGGGCTGGGGAAGAGACCCAGTACTTC
CSVPQGAGEETQYF
>TRBJ2-5|many|TRBV28|NA
TGTGCCAGCAGTTTTCAGGATTACCAAGAGACCCAGTACTTC
CASSFQDYQETQYF
>TRBJ1-5|many|TRBV27|TRBD1
TGTGCCACCGCGACAGGGGGGCAGCCCCAGCATTTT
CATATGGQPQHF
>TRBJ1-1|many|TRBV7-3|NA
TGTGCCAGCAGCTCCTGGGGTAACACTGAAGCTTTCTTT
CASSSWGNTEAFF
>TRBJ1-1|few|TRBV7-2|NA
TGTGCCAGCAGCTTCCTGAGGGGGTACGTTTCCTACCGCGCTTTCTTT
CASSFLRGYVSYRAFF